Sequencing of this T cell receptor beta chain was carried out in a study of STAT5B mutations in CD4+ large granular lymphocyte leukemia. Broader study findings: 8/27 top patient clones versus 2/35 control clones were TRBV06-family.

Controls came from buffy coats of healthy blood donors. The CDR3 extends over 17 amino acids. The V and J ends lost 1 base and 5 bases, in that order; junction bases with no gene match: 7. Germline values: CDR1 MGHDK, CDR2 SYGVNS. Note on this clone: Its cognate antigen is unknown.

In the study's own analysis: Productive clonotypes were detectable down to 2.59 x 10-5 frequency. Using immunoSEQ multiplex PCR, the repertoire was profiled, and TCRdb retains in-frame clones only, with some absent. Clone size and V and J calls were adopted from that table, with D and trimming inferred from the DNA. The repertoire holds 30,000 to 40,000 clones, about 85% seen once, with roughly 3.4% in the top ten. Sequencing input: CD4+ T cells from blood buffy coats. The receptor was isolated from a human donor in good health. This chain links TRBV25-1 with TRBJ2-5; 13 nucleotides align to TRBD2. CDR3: CASSEFRLAGGGETQYF. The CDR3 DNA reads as TGTGCCAGCAGTGAATTCCGACTAGCGGGGGGAGGGGAGACCCAGTACTTC.